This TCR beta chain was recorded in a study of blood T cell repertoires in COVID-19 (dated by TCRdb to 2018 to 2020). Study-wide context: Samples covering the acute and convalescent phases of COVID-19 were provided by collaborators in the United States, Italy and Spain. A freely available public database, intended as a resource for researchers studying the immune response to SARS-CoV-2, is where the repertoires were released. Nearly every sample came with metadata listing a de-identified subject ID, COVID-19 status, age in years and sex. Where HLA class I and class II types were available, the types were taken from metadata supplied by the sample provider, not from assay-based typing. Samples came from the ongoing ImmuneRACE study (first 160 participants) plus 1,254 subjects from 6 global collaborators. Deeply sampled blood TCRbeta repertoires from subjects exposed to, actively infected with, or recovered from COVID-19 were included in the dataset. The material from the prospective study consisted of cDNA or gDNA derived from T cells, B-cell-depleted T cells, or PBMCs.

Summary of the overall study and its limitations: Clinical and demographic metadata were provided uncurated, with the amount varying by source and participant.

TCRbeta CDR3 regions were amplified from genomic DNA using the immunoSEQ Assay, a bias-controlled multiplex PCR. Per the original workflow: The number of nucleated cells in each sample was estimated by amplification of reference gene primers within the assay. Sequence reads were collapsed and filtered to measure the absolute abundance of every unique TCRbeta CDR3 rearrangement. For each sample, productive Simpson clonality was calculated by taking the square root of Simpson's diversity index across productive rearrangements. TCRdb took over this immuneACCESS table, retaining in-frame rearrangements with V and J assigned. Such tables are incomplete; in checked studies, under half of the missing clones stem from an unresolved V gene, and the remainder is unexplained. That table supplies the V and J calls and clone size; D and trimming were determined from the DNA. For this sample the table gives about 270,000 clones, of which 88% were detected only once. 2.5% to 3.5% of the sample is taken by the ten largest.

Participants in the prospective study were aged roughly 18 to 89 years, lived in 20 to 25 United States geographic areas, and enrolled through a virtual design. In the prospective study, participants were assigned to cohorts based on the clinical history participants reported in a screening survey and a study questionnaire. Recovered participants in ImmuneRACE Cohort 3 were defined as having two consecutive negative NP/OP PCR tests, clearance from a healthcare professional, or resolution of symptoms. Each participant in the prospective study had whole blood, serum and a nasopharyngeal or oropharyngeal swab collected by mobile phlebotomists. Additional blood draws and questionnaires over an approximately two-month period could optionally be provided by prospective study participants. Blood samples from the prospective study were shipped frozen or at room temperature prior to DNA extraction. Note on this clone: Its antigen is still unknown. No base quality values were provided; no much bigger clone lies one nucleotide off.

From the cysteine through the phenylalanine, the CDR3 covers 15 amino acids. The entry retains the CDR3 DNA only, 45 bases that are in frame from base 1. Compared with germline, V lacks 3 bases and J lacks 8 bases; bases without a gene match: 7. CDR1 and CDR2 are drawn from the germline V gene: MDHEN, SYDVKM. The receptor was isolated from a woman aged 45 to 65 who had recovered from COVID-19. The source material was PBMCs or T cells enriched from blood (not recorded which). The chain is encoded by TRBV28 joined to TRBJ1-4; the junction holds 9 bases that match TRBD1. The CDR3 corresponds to CASSLTTGGGEKLFF. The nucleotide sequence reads TGTGCCAGCAGTTTGACGACAGGGGGGGGAGAAAAACTGTTTTTT.